The 32 T cell receptor beta chains given below trace back to one sample, sequenced in a study of identical twins. From the 5' RACE reads, TCRdb called clonotypes with MiXCR, one entry per CDR3 protein. The table shows under 250,000 distinct CDR3 sequences, with 9.5% to 15% occurring only once. These data also featured in a second study, about yellow fever vaccine responses in identical twins.

Sequencing was carried out using memory (CD45RO+) T cells sorted from blood. The receptors derive from a woman aged 18-35 years in good health.

This clonotype was counted at least ten times. The rearrangement joins TRBV29-1 to TRBJ2-7, with a tentative D call TRBD1 (6 bases). The V gene lost 1 base and the J gene lost 10 bases, with 8 bases spanning the gap. CDR1 SQVTM and CDR2 ANQGSEA come from the germline V gene. The CDR3 is made up of 10 amino acids. CDR3 nucleotides: TGCAGCGTTGAAGGGACAGACCAGTACTTC. Its protein product is CSVEGTDQYF.

This clonotype has a handful of counts. This chain uses TRBV7-2 with TRBJ1-6; 7 bases are shared with TRBD1. This CDR3 has 14 residues. Trimming took 5 bases from V and 9 from J; bases not matched to a gene: 7. Germline values: CDR1 SGHTA, CDR2 FQGNSA. This CDR3 reads CASSLRAGGSPLHF. In DNA form, the CDR3 reads TGTGCCAGCAGCCTCCGGGCAGGGGGTTCACCCCTCCACTTT.

This rearrangement joins TRBV12-3 or TRBV12-4 to TRBJ2-5; the match to TRBD2 covers 8 bases. The V segment lost 3 bases and the J segment 9 bases; nucleotides outside the gene matches: 12. The CDR3 has 15 amino acids. CDR3 residues: CASSFGGAAPEAQYF. In nucleotides, the CDR3 is TGTGCCAGCAGTTTCGGGGGGGCCGCCCCTGAGGCCCAGTACTTC.

The rearrangement links TRBV28 to TRBJ2-7; 12 bases align to TRBD2. Trimming took 7 bases from V and 3 from J; bases not matched to a gene: 4. Per germline, CDR1 MDHEN and CDR2 SYDVKM. The CDR3 runs 14 residues. The CDR3 region is CASIRTSGIYEQYF. CDR3 sequence (DNA): TGTGCCAGCATCCGGACTAGCGGGATCTACGAGCAGTACTTC. The entire variable domain, with the rest obtained from reference TRBV28 and TRBJ2-7, is as follows: DVKVTQSSRYLVKRTGEKVFLECVQDMDHENMFWYRQDPGLGLRLIYFSYDVKMKEKGDIPEGYSVSREKKERFSLILESASTNQTSMYLCASIRTSGIYEQYFGPGTRLTVT.

This clonotype was seen a handful of times. The chain couples TRBV2 to TRBJ1-3; D perhaps matches TRBD1 (5 bases). Trimming removed 7 bases at V and 0 bases at J, with 10 bases between. CDR3 size: 14 residues. Germline V gene data show CDR1 as SNHLY and CDR2 as FYNNEI. The CDR3 nucleotides read TGTGCCAGCACCGACGGACACTCTGGAAACACCATATATTTT. This gives the protein CASTDGHSGNTIYF.

The chain recombines TRBV15 with TRBJ2-1; TRBD2 agrees at 9 bases. CDR1 and CDR2 (germline): LNHNV, YYDKDF (reference sequence). The CDR3 length is 18 residues. V trimming: 1 base; J trimming: 5 bases; junction bases outside the gene matches: 12. In nucleotides, the CDR3 is TGTGCCACCAGCAGAGTACTTCGCGCGGGAGGGTCCCACAATGAGCAGTTCTTC. This gives the protein CATSRVLRAGGSHNEQFF.

This chain uses TRBV28 with TRBJ2-5; no definite D call. The CDR3 is 12 amino acids. Trimming stripped 8 bases from V and 5 bases from J, with 12 bases between. Germline CDR1 and CDR2: MDHEN and SYDVKM. The CDR3 sequence is CASGTGLETQYF. In DNA form, the CDR3 reads TGTGCCAGCGGAACGGGTTTGGAGACCCAGTACTTC.

V gene TRBV6-1 combines with J gene TRBJ2-5; D is possibly TRBD1 (6 bases). CDR1 and CDR2 from the germline V gene are MNHNS and SASEGT. The CDR3 sequence is 15 residues long. V dropped 8 bases and J dropped 4 bases, with 20 bases sitting between them. The CDR3 region is CASSPNGLGGETQYF. CDR3 DNA sequence: TGTGCCAGCTCCCCTAATGGGCTAGGGGGAGAGACCCAGTACTTC.

The chain is built from TRBV2 and TRBJ1-2; 7 nucleotides align to TRBD1. The CDR3 is 13 amino acids. J gave up 3 bases and V 8 bases, and 6 bases lay outside the gene matches. Germline lookup yields CDR1 SNHLY and CDR2 FYNNEI. The DNA of the CDR3 is TGTGCCAGCTGTACAGGGGAGGACTATGGCTACACCTTC. Translated, it gives CASCTGEDYGYTF.

There are a few counts of this clonotype. The chain couples TRBV6-1 to TRBJ2-1, with D perhaps given as TRBD1 or TRBD2 (5 bases each). V was pared by 6 bases and J by 5 bases, with 17 bases between. CDR1 and CDR2 from the germline V gene are MNHNS and SASEGT. This CDR3 contains 15 residues. CDR3 residues: CASRLTGTGHNEQFF. The CDR3 DNA sequence: TGTGCCAGCAGACTTACAGGCACGGGGCACAATGAGCAGTTCTTC.

In this sample, this clonotype turned up a few times. For the CDR3, the DNA is TGCGCCAGCAGCCAAGGTTATAGCGTCAATGAGCAGTTCTTC. It is translated as CASSQGYSVNEQFF. The chain couples TRBV4-3 to TRBJ2-1; D may be TRBD2 (5 bases). Germline values: CDR1 LGHNA, CDR2 YSLEER. This CDR3 comprises 14 residues. V was trimmed by 1 base and J by 6 bases, leaving 10 bases between them.

This chain connects TRBV20-1 to TRBJ2-7; 14 nucleotides agree with TRBD2. The CDR3 covers 14 residues. Germline assignment: CDR1 DFQATT and CDR2 SNEGSKA (reference sequence). With V trimmed by 5 bases and J by 4 bases, 4 bases remained unmatched. CDR3 sequence: CSAFGLAGGYEQYF. The CDR3 region has the DNA TGCAGTGCTTTTGGACTAGCGGGAGGTTACGAGCAGTACTTC.

This chain connects TRBV12-3 or TRBV12-4 to TRBJ2-1; D tentatively fits TRBD1 or TRBD2 (5 bases each). The CDR3 loop spans 17 amino acids. V gave up 7 bases and J gave up 3 bases, with 22 bases separating them. The DNA for the CDR3 is TGTGCCAGCACCAACCGGGACCCGTTGAGCTTCTACAATGAGCAGTTCTTC. Amino acid sequence: CASTNRDPLSFYNEQFF.

The chain employs TRBV12-3 or TRBV12-4 and TRBJ2-7; 9 bases align to TRBD1. With V trimmed by 6 bases and J by 4 bases, 7 bases remained unmatched. The CDR3 extends over 14 amino acids. The CDR3 nucleotides are TGTGCCAGCAGCTTCGGGACAGGGCCTTACGAGCAGTACTTC. It yields the protein CASSFGTGPYEQYF.

This clonotype was seen a few times. V and J are TRBV5-1 and TRBJ2-5; D may match TRBD1 or TRBD2 (6 bases each). Germline CDR1 reads SGHRS; CDR2 reads YFSETQ. This CDR3 comprises 14 residues. Trimming took 4 bases from V and 4 from J, leaving 14 bases between them. The CDR3: CASSPAGQGETQYF. Written as DNA, the CDR3 is TGCGCCAGCAGCCCCGCGGGACAAGGAGAGACCCAGTACTTC.

The V call is TRBV9, the J call TRBJ2-1; 15 bases are a match to TRBD2. Per germline, CDR1 SGDLS and CDR2 YYNGEE. J was trimmed by 8 bases and V by 0 bases; bases with no gene match: 9. The CDR3 contains 18 residues. The chain's CDR3 is CASSVDWTSGGAGDEQFF. The DNA for the CDR3 is TGTGCCAGCAGCGTAGATTGGACTAGCGGGGGGGCTGGTGATGAGCAGTTCTTC.

Many counts were recorded for this clonotype. The chain is built from TRBV5-1 and TRBJ2-7; D is perhaps TRBD1 (6 bases). The CDR3 contains 14 residues. The ends were cut back, 3 bases at V and 3 bases at J, with 13 bases in the middle. The germline CDR1 and CDR2 sequences are SGHRS and YFSETQ. CDR3 sequence reads: CASSSRDTDYEQYF. DNA for the CDR3: TGCGCCAGCAGCTCCCGGGACACCGACTACGAGCAGTACTTC.

This clonotype has just a few counts. The chain links TRBV5-4 to TRBJ2-7; 10 bases map to TRBD2. The CDR3 totals 16 residues. The V segment lost 4 bases and the J segment 1 base; nucleotides outside the gene matches: 8. Germline V gene lookup returns CDR1 SGHNT and CDR2 YYREEE (reference sequence). The CDR3 nucleotides are TGTGCCAGCAGCAACGCCGGGACTAGCGCATCCTACGAGCAGTACTTC. Encoded protein: CASSNAGTSASYEQYF.

This clonotype showed up just a few times. The CDR3 bases are TGTGCCAGCAGTTACTCCTCGGGGCGGGGTAATGAAAAACTGTTTTTT. Protein sequence: CASSYSSGRGNEKLFF. This chain links TRBV6-5 with TRBJ1-4; D possibly corresponds to TRBD1 (5 bases). Trimming removed 0 bases at V and 4 bases at J, with 12 bases between. CDR1 and CDR2 from the germline V gene are MNHEY and SVGAGI. The CDR3 extends over 16 amino acids.

The chain employs TRBV6-5 and TRBJ2-7; D remains unclear. V shed 3 bases and J shed 3 bases, with 6 bases lying between them. The CDR3 runs 12 residues. Germline loops: CDR1 MNHEY, CDR2 SVGAGI. For the CDR3, the DNA is TGTGCCAGCAGTTATATCGGCTACGAGCAGTACTTC. Translation gives CASSYIGYEQYF.

This clonotype was seen at least ten times. CDR3 DNA sequence: TGCGCCAGCAGCTTATGGGGAAGCGGGAGCACAGATACGCAGTATTTT. It is translated as CASSLWGSGSTDTQYF. The chain couples TRBV5-1 to TRBJ2-3, with D tentatively TRBD2 (6 bases). V lost 2 bases and J lost 0, with 13 bases in between. The CDR3 loop spans 16 amino acids. Per germline, CDR1 SGHRS and CDR2 YFSETQ.

This clonotype was detected a few times. The CDR3 loop is CSARDTGRADTQYF. The CDR3 bases are TGCAGTGCTAGAGATACAGGGCGCGCGGATACGCAGTATTTT. This chain links TRBV20-1 with TRBJ2-3, with a tentative D call TRBD1 (6 bases). The length of the CDR3 is 14 residues. Per the germline V gene, CDR1 is DFQATT and CDR2 is SNEGSKA (reference sequence). Trimming removed 0 bases at V and 6 bases at J, with 13 bases between.

This chain joins TRBV7-8 and TRBJ1-2; 9 nucleotides line up with TRBD1. The junction had 8 bases not matched to a gene; V was cut back by 4 bases and J by 5 bases. Germline V gene data show CDR1 as SGHVS and CDR2 as FQNEAQ. This CDR3 contains 15 residues. The CDR3 sequence: CASSSSGQGRYGYTF. Written as DNA, the CDR3 is TGTGCCAGCAGCTCCTCGGGACAGGGTAGATATGGCTACACCTTC. Using reference TRBV7-8 and TRBJ1-2 for the parts outside the CDR3, the full variable domain is GAGVSQSPRYKVAKRGQDVALRCDPISGHVSLFWYQQALGQGPEFLTYFQNEAQLDKSGLPSDRFFAERPEGSVSTLKIQRTQQEDSAVYLCASSSSGQGRYGYTFGSGTRLTVV.

In its sample, this clonotype was seen many times. The chain has TRBV20-1 and TRBJ2-7, with 8 bases aligning to TRBD2. Trimming removed 0 bases from V and 3 bases from J; junction bases left unmatched: 13. The germline V gene has CDR1 DFQATT and CDR2 SNEGSKA (reference sequence). The CDR3 extends over 17 amino acids. The CDR3 bases are TGCAGTGCTAGAGATTCTACAATGGGACTAGTCGTCTACGAGCAGTACTTC. As protein: CSARDSTMGLVVYEQYF.

This chain joins TRBV7-9 and TRBJ2-5, with D unresolved. Germline V gene data show CDR1 as SEHNR and CDR2 as FQNEAQ (reference sequence). The V gene lost 1 base and the J gene lost 2 bases, with 8 bases spanning the gap. The CDR3 covers 14 residues. As DNA, the CDR3 is TGTGCCAGCAGCTTAGTGACGGGTCAAGAGACCCAGTACTTC. This sequence encodes CASSLVTGQETQYF. The whole variable domain, remainder taken from reference TRBV7-9 and TRBJ2-5, is DTGVSQNPRHKITKRGQNVTFRCDPISEHNRLYWYRQTLGQGPEFLTYFQNEAQLEKSRLLSDRFSAERPKGSFSTLEIQRTEQGDSAMYLCASSLVTGQETQYFGPGTRLLVL.

In its sample, this clonotype was seen many times. The chain joins TRBV20-1 to TRBJ2-2; 9 positions match TRBD2. Germline loops: CDR1 DFQATT, CDR2 SNEGSKA (reference sequence). V shed 5 bases and J 3 bases; nucleotides not matched to a gene: 4. The CDR3 has 14 residues. The CDR3 sequence: CSARGGADTGELFF. CDR3 bases: TGCAGTGCTCGCGGGGGGGCCGACACCGGGGAGCTGTTTTTT.

The V call is TRBV3-1, the J call TRBJ2-7; 9 nucleotides align to TRBD2. Trimming at V came to 0 bases and at J to 4 bases, leaving 10 bases not matched to a gene. The CDR3 consists of 17 residues. CDR1 LGHDT and CDR2 YNNKEL come from the germline V gene (reference sequence). In DNA form, the CDR3 reads TGTGCCAGCAGCCAAGATCCGCGTGGCGGGGGGGCTTACGAGCAGTACTTC. Amino acids: CASSQDPRGGGAYEQYF.

This clonotype was picked up a small number of times. V gene TRBV7-2 combines with J gene TRBJ2-4, with D possibly matching TRBD1 (5 bases). Germline values: CDR1 SGHTA, CDR2 FQGNSA. The CDR3 has 17 amino acids. Trimming stripped 0 bases from V and 2 bases from J, with 14 bases between. The CDR3 loop reads CASSLAGPQGSKNIQYF. The CDR3 DNA sequence: TGTGCCAGCAGCTTAGCGGGGCCCCAGGGTTCCAAAAACATTCAGTACTTC. The complete variable domain, with remaining parts taken from reference TRBV7-2 and TRBJ2-4, reads GAGVSQSPSNKVTEKGKDVELRCDPISGHTALYWYRQSLGQGLEFLIYFQGNSAPDKSGLPSDRFSAERTGGSVSTLTIQRTQQEDSAVYLCASSLAGPQGSKNIQYFGAGTRLSVL.

The chain combines TRBV7-2 with TRBJ2-7; a possible D gene is TRBD1 (5 bases). CDR3 length: 14 residues. V dropped 0 bases and J dropped 2 bases, with 8 bases sitting between them. CDR1 and CDR2 (germline): SGHTA, FQGNSA. Written as DNA, the CDR3 is TGTGCCAGCAGCTTAGCGGACAAAACCTACGAGCAGTACTTC. Protein sequence: CASSLADKTYEQYF.

This clonotype was seen many times. V and J are TRBV5-6 and TRBJ2-7; 10 bases are a match to TRBD1. CDR3 length: 15 residues. Germline CDR1 reads SGHDT; CDR2 reads YYEEEE. With V trimmed by 7 bases and J by 1 base, 8 bases remained unmatched. CDR3 DNA: TGTGCCAGCTCGCGGACAGGGGGGGCATCCTACGAGCAGTACTTC. This gives the protein CASSRTGGASYEQYF.

Note on this clonotype: At one end, the junction sequence differs from germline, possibly due to a read error. The V gene is TRBV24-1, the J gene TRBJ1-2; no clear D. Germline CDR1 is KGHDR and CDR2 is SFDVKD. This CDR3 is 13 amino acids long. CDR3 nucleotides: TGTGCCACCAGTGATCGGCATGAGTATGACTACACCTTC. This translates into CATSDRHEYDYTF.

CDR3 region: CASSLASAVTGNGYTF. CDR3 nucleotides: TGCGCCAGCAGCTTGGCCAGTGCGGTGACAGGGAATGGCTACACCTTC. J is TRBJ1-2 and V is TRBV5-1, with TRBD1 matching over 7 bases. CDR1 and CDR2 (germline): SGHRS, YFSETQ. V gave up 0 bases and J gave up 6 bases; unmatched junction bases: 11. This CDR3 spans 16 amino acids. Together with reference TRBV5-1 and TRBJ1-2, the CDR3 gives the full variable domain: KAGVTQTPRYLIKTRGQQVTLSCSPISGHRSVSWYQQTPGQGLQFLFEYFSETQRNKGNFPGRFSGRQFSNSRSEMNVSTLELGDSALYLCASSLASAVTGNGYTFGSGTRLTVV.